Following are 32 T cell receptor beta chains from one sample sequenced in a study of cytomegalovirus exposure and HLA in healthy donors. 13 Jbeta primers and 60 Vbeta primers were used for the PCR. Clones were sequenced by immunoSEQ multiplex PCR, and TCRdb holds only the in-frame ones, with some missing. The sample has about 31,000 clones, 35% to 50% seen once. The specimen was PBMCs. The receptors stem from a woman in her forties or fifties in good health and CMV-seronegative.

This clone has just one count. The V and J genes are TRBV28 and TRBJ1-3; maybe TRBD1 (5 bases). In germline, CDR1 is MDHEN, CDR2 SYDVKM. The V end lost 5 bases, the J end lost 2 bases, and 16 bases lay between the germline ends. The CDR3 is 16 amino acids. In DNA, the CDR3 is TGTGCCAGCAGTCCGCACAGGCGTGGCCCTGGAAACACCATATATTTT. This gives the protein CASSPHRRGPGNTIYF.

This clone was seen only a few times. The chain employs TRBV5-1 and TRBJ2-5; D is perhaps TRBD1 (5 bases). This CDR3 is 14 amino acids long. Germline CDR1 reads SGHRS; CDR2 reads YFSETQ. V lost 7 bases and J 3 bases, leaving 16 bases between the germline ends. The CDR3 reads CASGHGDREETQYF. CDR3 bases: TGCGCCAGCGGACACGGAGACAGAGAAGAGACCCAGTACTTC.

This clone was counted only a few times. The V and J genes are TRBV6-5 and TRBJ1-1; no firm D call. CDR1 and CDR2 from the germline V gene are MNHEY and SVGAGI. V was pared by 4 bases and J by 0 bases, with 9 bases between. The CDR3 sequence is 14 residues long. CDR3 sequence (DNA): TGTGCCAGCAGTTTACTAGGATTGAACACTGAAGCTTTCTTT. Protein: CASSLLGLNTEAFF.

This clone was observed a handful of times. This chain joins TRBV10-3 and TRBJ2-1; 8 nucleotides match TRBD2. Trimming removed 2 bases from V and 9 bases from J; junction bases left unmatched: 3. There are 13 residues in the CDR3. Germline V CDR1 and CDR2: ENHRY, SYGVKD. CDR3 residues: CAISEGLAGEQFF. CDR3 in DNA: TGTGCCATCAGTGAGGGACTAGCCGGTGAGCAGTTCTTC.

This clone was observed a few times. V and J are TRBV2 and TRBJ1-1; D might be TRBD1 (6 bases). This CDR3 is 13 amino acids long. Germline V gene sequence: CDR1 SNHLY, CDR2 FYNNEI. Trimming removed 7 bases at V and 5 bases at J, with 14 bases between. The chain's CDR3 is CASKGQVKTEAFF. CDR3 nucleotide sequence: TGTGCCAGCAAGGGACAAGTAAAGACTGAAGCTTTCTTT.

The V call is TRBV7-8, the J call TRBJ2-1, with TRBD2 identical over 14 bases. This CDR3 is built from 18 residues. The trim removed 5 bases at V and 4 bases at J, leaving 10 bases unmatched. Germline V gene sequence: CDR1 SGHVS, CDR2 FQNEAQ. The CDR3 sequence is CASSRFGTSGSEYNEQFF. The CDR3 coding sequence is TGTGCCAGCAGCCGATTTGGGACTAGCGGGAGTGAATACAATGAGCAGTTCTTC.

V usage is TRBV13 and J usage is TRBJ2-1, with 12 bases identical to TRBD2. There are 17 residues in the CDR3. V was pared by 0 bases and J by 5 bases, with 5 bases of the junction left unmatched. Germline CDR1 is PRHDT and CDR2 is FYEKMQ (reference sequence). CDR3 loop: CASSLGLLAGGNNEQFF. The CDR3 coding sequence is TGTGCCAGCAGCTTAGGCCTGCTAGCGGGGGGGAACAATGAGCAGTTCTTC. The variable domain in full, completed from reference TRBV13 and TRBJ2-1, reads AAGVIQSPRHLIKEKRETATLKCYPIPRHDTVYWYQQGPGQDPQFLISFYEKMQSDKGSIPDRFSAQQFSDYHSELNMSSLELGDSALYFCASSLGLLAGGNNEQFFGPGTRLTVL.

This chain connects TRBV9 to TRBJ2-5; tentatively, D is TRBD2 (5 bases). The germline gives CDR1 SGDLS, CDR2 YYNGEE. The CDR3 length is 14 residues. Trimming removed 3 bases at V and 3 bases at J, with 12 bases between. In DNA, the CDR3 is TGTGCCAGCAGCGCCTTCCGGGATGAAGAGACCCAGTACTTC. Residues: CASSAFRDEETQYF. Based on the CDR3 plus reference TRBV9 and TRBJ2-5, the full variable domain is DSGVTQTPKHLITATGQRVTLRCSPRSGDLSVYWYQQSLDQGLQFLIQYYNGEERAKGNILERFSAQQFPDLHSELNLSSLELGDSALYFCASSAFRDEETQYFGPGTRLLVL.

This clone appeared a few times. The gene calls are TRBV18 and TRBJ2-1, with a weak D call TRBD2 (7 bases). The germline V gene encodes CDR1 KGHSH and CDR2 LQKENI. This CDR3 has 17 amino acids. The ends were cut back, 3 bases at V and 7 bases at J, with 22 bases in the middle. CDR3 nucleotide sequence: TGTGCCAGCTCACCGGGTGGGCGGGGGCCAGGAGTAAATGAGCAGTTCTTC. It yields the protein CASSPGGRGPGVNEQFF.

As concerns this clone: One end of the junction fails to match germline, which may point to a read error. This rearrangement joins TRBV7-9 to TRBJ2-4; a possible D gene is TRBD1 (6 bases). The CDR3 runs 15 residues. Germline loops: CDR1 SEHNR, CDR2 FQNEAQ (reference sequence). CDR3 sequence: CSSSFLRGLKNIQYF. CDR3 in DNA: TGTTCCAGCAGCTTTCTCAGGGGTCTTAAAAACATTCAGTACTTC.

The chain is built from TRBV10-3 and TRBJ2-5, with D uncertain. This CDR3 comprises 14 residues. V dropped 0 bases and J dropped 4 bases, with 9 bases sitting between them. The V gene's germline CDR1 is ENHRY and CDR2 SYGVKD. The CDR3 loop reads CAISESGGRETQYF. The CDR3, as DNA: TGTGCCATCAGTGAGTCTGGCGGTCGAGAGACCCAGTACTTC.

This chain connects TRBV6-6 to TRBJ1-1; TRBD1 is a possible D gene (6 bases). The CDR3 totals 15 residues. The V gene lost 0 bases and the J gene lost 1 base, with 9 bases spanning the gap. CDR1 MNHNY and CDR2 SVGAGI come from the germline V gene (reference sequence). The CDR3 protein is CASSYSRGRNTEAFF. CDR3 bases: TGTGCCAGCAGTTACTCGAGGGGGAGGAACACTGAAGCTTTCTTT.

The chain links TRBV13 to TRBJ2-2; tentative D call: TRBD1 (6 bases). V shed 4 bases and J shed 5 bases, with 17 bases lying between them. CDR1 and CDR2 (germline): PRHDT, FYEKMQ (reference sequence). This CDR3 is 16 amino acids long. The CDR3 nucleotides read TGTGCCAGCAGCTCGCTCAGAGGCCAGGGGACCGGGGAGCTGTTTTTT. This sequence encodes CASSSLRGQGTGELFF.

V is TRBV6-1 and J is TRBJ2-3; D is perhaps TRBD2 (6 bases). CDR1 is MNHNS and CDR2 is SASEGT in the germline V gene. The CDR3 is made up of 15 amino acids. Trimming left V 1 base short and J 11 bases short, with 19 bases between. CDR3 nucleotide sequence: TGTGCCAGCAGTGAAGGGCCAGCGGGCAGAACCGGGCAGTATTTT. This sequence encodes CASSEGPAGRTGQYF.

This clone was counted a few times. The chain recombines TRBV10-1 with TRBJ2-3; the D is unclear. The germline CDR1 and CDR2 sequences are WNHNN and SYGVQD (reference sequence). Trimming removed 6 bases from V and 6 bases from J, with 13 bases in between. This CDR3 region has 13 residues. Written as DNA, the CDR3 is TGCGCCAGCAGCCCCCGGGTGGTGGATACGCAGTATTTT. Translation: CASSPRVVDTQYF.

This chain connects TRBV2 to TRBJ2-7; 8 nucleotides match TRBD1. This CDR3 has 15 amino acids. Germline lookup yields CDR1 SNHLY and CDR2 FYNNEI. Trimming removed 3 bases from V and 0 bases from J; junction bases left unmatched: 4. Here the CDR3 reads CASSDPGGISYEQYF. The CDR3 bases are TGTGCCAGCAGTGACCCAGGGGGCATCTCCTACGAGCAGTACTTC.

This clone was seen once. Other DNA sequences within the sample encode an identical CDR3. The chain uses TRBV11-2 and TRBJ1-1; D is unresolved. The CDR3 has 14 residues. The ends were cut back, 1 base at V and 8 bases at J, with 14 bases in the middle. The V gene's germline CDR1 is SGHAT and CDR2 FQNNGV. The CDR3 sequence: CASSLVAGTWEAFF. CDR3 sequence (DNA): TGTGCCAGCAGCTTAGTGGCAGGAACATGGGAAGCTTTCTTT.

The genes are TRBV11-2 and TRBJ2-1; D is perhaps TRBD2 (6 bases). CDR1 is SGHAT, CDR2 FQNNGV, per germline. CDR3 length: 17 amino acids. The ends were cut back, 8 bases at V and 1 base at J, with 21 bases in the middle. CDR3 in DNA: TGTGCCAGCCTGGGGGGAAGCAGGGCGCGGTCCTACAATGAGCAGTTCTTC. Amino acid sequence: CASLGGSRARSYNEQFF.

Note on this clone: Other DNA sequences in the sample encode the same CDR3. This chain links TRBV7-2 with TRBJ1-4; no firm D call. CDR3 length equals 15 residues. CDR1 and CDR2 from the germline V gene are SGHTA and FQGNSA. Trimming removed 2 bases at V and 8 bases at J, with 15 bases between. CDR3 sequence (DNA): TGTGCCAGCAGCTTATCGACTACACGGCCGGAAAAACTGTTTTTT. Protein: CASSLSTTRPEKLFF.

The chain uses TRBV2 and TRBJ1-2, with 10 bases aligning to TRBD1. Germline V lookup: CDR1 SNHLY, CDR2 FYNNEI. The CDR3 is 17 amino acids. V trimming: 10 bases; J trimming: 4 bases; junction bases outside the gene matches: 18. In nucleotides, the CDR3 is TGTGCCATTCTCCCTGAGGGTCGGGACAGGGGCCTCTATGGCTACACCTTC. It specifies CAILPEGRDRGLYGYTF.

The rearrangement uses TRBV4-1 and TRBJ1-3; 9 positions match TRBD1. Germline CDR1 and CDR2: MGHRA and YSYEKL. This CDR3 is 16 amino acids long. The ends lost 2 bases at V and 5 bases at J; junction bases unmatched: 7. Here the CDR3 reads CASSQPGTGRRNTIYF. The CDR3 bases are TGCGCCAGCAGCCAACCCGGGACAGGGCGGCGAAACACCATATATTTT.

Here the CDR3 DNA reads TGTGCCAGCAGTGACCTACCCCCATGGGAGGAGCAGTACTTC. Its protein is CASSDLPPWEEQYF. This chain links TRBV6-1 with TRBJ2-7; D is perhaps TRBD2 (5 bases). Germline V CDR1 and CDR2: MNHNS, SASEGT. Trimming took off 3 bases at V and 7 bases at J, with 16 bases between the two ends. The length of the CDR3 is 14 residues.

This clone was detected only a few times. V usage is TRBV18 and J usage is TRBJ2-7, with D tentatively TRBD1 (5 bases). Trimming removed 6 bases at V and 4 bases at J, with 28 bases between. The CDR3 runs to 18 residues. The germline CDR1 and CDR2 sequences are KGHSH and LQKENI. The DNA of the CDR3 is TGTGCCAGCTCTGAAAAACGTCCGTCGAAGGTAGGGGATTACGAGCAGTACTTC. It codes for CASSEKRPSKVGDYEQYF.

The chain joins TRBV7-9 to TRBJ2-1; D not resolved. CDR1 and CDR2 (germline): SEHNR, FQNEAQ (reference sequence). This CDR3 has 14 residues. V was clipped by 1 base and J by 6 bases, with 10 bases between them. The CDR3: CASSLGLSANEQFF. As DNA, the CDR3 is TGTGCCAGCAGCTTAGGACTCTCGGCCAATGAGCAGTTCTTC. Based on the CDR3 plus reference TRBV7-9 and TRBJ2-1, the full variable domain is DTGVSQNPRHKITKRGQNVTFRCDPISEHNRLYWYRQTLGQGPEFLTYFQNEAQLEKSRLLSDRFSAERPKGSFSTLEIQRTEQGDSAMYLCASSLGLSANEQFFGPGTRLTVL.

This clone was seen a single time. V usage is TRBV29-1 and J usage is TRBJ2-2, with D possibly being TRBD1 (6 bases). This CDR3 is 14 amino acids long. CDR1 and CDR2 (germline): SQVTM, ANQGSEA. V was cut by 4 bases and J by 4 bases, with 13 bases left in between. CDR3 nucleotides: TGCAGCGTTGTGGCAGGGGTGGGCACCGGGGAGCTGTTTTTT. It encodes CSVVAGVGTGELFF.

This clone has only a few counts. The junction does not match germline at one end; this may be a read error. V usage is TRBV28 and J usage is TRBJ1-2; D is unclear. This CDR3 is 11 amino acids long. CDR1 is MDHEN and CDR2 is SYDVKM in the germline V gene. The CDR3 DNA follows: TGTGCCAGCAGTTCCTCCCTCTCCCTAGAGTTC. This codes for CASSSSLSLEF.

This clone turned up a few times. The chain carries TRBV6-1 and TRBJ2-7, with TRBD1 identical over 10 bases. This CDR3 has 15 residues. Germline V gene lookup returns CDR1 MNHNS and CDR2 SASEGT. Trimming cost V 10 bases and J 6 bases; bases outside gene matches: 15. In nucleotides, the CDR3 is TGTGCCACGCGCCTGACCGGGACAGGGGTCGGCGAGCAGTACTTC. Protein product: CATRLTGTGVGEQYF.

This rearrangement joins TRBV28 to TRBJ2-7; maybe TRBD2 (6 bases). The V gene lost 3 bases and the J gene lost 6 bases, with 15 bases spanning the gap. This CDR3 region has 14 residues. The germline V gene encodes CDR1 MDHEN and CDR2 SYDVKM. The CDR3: CASSFGGLGGEQYF. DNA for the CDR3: TGTGCCAGCAGTTTTGGGGGTTTGGGGGGCGAGCAGTACTTC.

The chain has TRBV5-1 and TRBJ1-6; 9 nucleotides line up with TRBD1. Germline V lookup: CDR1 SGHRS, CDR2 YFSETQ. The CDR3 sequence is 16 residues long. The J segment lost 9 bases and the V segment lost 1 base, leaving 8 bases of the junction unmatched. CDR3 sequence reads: CASSLTPGQGTSPLHF. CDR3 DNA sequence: TGCGCCAGCAGCTTGACCCCCGGACAGGGGACTTCACCCCTCCACTTT.

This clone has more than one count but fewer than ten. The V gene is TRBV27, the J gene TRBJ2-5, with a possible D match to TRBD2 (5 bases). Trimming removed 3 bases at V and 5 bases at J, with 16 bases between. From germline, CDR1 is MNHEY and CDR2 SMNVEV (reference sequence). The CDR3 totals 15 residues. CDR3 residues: CASSFQARRGETQYF. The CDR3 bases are TGTGCCAGCAGTTTTCAGGCCCGACGAGGGGAGACCCAGTACTTC.

CDR3 sequence reads: CASNPGQGGGGYTF. CDR3 coding DNA: TGTGCCAGTAACCCGGGACAGGGAGGAGGCGGCTACACCTTC. The J gene is TRBJ1-2, the V gene TRBV19; 9 bases match TRBD1. The length of the CDR3 is 14 residues. Germline lookup yields CDR1 LNHDA and CDR2 SQIVND (reference sequence). Losses at the gene ends were 7 bases for V and 8 bases for J; bases not matched to a gene: 11.

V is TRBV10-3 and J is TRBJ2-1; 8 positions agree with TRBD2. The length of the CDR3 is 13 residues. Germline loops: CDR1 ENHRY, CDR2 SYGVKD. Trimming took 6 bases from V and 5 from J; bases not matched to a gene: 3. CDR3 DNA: TGTGCCATCAGAGATAGCGGGGACAATGAGCAGTTCTTC. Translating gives CAIRDSGDNEQFF.